One TCR beta chain is described in this entry. Its matching antigen is unknown. A template switching step added UMIs, each with a 6-nucleotide sample barcode. After re-calling the 5' RACE reads, TCRdb lists one entry per CDR3 protein, DNA absent. The table lists more than 85,000 distinct CDR3 sequences. Each donor had approximately 2.5 ml of blood drawn. The sample comes from a study of monozygotic twins with inflammatory bowel disease. The CDR3 runs to 15 residues. Germline V CDR1 and CDR2: MGHRA, YSYEKL. General study findings and limits: Repertoires of patients may have been made more variable by differing immunosuppressive treatments.

Material for sequencing was blood. This receptor was obtained from a human donor with ulcerative colitis or Crohn's disease, or a healthy co-twin of an affected twin (not recorded which). The rearrangement joins TRBV4-1 to TRBJ1-6; TCRdb selects TRBD1, and the lack of DNA leaves this call unchecked. CDR3 sequence reads: CASSQDDRGDSPLHF.